This TCR beta chain was captured in a study of early T cells in non-severe SARS-CoV-2 infection. Study results and caveats: Lookups in VDJdb leaned toward anti-spike CD8 responses and missed private and CD4 specificities.

Individual cDNA molecules each received unique molecular identifiers attached to them. TCRdb fed the 5' RACE reads into MiXCR, producing one record per CDR3 protein. The table shows around 76,000 distinct CDR3 sequences, with about 14% occurring only once. CDR1 is SNHLY, CDR2 FYNNEI, per germline. The CDR3 is 12 residues long. Trimming pared 6 bases from V and 6 bases from J, leaving 10 bases between. The sample holds a few counts of this clonotype. What it recognizes is unknown. Sample: whole blood, taken at baseline. The clonotype originates from an adult who was a healthcare worker with PCR-confirmed SARS-CoV-2 infection or an uninfected control (not recorded which). V usage is TRBV2 and J usage is TRBJ2-3, with D uncertain. The CDR3 protein is CASRDASDTQYF. In nucleotides, the CDR3 is TGTGCCAGCAGGGACGCCTCCGATACGCAGTATTTT.